The sample holds many counts of the clone carrying this T cell receptor beta chain. Its antigen is undetermined. All patients were treatment-naive before thyroid surgery. TCRdb recomputed clones from the PCR reads via MiXCR. The sample holds about 16,000 clones; around a quarter are singletons and the top ten take over 6%. This specimen belongs to a study of metastatic and nonmetastatic thyroid tumors. Study-level points and caveats: Benign nodules were reported to have significantly lower TCR beta diversity than malignant thyroid tumors, in blood and tumor.

Germline CDR1 and CDR2: SGHAT and FQDESV (reference sequence). The trim removed 5 bases at V and 4 bases at J, leaving 13 bases unmatched. This CDR3 spans 16 amino acids. The source material was tumor tissue. The chain employs TRBV11-1 and TRBJ1-2; 7 bases fit TRBD1. The receptor's source is a female donor with papillary thyroid cancer or a benign thyroid nodule (not recorded which). Some clones in this sample may be carry-over from other donors' samples. This CDR3 reads CASSPQRGRRGYGYTF. The DNA for the CDR3 is TGTGCCAGCAGCCCCCAGAGGGGGCGGAGAGGCTATGGCTACACCTTC.